Listed here are 30 T cell receptor beta chains from one sample, sequenced in a study of vaccination and CD4 T cells after COVID-19. The antigens these receptors bind are not known. The study sequenced cultured CD4+ T cell DNA using the Oncomine TCR Beta short-read assay. TCRdb re-called the PCR reads with MiXCR, one entry per CDR3 protein. The repertoire includes about 20,000 distinct CDR3 sequences, just under 55% of them detected once, and approximately 15% sits in the top ten. Treatment specified: approximately nine-day PBMC culture with coronavirus spike peptide pools or control peptides (ViraFEST assay). The specimen sequenced was CD4+ T cells from blood, cultured in vitro. The source of these receptors is a human donor who had recovered from COVID-19.

J is TRBJ1-2 and V is TRBV5-8; D unresolved. Germline CDR1 and CDR2: SGHTS and YDEGEE. CDR3 length: 14 amino acids. V gave up 3 bases and J gave up 6 bases, with 15 bases separating them. The CDR3 region has the DNA TGTGCCAGCAGCTCCTGGGAGAGGGCGGATGGCTACACCTTC. It specifies CASSSWERADGYTF.

For the CDR3, the DNA is TGCGCCAGCAGCTCTAGCGGGAGCTCCTACGAGCAGTACTTC. Amino acids: CASSSSGSSYEQYF. This rearrangement joins TRBV5-1 to TRBJ2-7, with 10 bases fitting TRBD2. CDR3 length equals 14 residues. Trimming took 3 bases from V and 0 from J; bases not matched to a gene: 0. Germline V gene lookup returns CDR1 SGHRS and CDR2 YFSETQ.

The chain joins TRBV12-3 or TRBV12-4 to TRBJ2-5, with 12 bases aligning to TRBD1. The V segment lost 4 bases and the J segment 6 bases; nucleotides outside the gene matches: 12. The CDR3 totals 17 residues. CDR3 in DNA: TGTGCCAGCAGTTGGGGACAGGGGGCGTCGAGAGATCAGACCCAGTACTTC. It yields the protein CASSWGQGASRDQTQYF.

This chain joins TRBV6-1 and TRBJ1-5; tentatively, D is TRBD1 (5 bases). The V and J ends lost 6 bases and 1 base respectively, with 19 bases between them. The CDR3 is 17 amino acids. Germline V gives CDR1 MNHNS, CDR2 SASEGT. The CDR3 nucleotides are TGTGCCAGCAGAGCGCGGGGCCGGACACTAAGCAATCAGCCCCAGCATTTT. It translates to CASRARGRTLSNQPQHF.

This chain connects TRBV28 to TRBJ1-2; D ambiguous. Trimming removed 4 bases from V and 5 bases from J, with 5 bases in between. This CDR3 has 11 amino acids. Germline V gives CDR1 MDHEN, CDR2 SYDVKM. CDR3 in DNA: TGTGCCAGCAGTTCCTCGTATGGCTACACCTTC. This sequence encodes CASSSSYGYTF.

This clonotype is medium-sized by share. CDR3 region: CASSPRGIAKNIQYF. CDR3 nucleotide sequence: TGTGCCAGCAGCCCCAGGGGGATAGCCAAAAACATTCAGTACTTC. V and J are TRBV11-2 and TRBJ2-4; 7 nucleotides agree with TRBD1. Trimming at V came to 5 bases and at J to 0 bases, leaving 4 bases not matched to a gene. Germline V gene lookup returns CDR1 SGHAT and CDR2 FQNNGV. CDR3 length: 15 residues.

This clonotype occurred a few times. The V call is TRBV6-1, the J call TRBJ1-1, with 8 bases identical to TRBD1. The CDR3 runs to 14 residues. Per germline, CDR1 MNHNS and CDR2 SASEGT. Germline trimming cut 4 bases from V and 1 base from J; bases unmatched to any gene: 2. The CDR3 here is CASSGGQGNTEAFF. In DNA form, the CDR3 reads TGTGCCAGCAGTGGTGGACAGGGGAACACTGAAGCTTTCTTT.

This clonotype was seen a handful of times. The rearrangement links TRBV20-1 to TRBJ1-5, with TRBD1 matching over 7 bases. Germline V gene sequence: CDR1 DFQATT, CDR2 SNEGSKA (reference sequence). The J segment lost 0 bases and the V segment lost 4 bases, leaving 6 bases of the junction unmatched. CDR3 length: 15 amino acids. The CDR3 bases are TGCAGTGCTATTCCACAGGGGTATAGCAATCAGCCCCAGCATTTT. It is translated as CSAIPQGYSNQPQHF.

The rearrangement uses TRBV21-1 and TRBJ2-7; the table's D call of TRBD2 was not tested on the DNA. TRBV21-1 is tagged as a pseudogene. The CDR3 has 13 amino acids. CDR3 loop: CASSKPRRAEQYF. Here the CDR3 DNA reads TGTGCCAGCAGCAAACCTAGGCGGGCAGAGCAGTACTTC.

The chain combines TRBV12-3 or TRBV12-4 with TRBJ2-3, with D possibly called TRBD1 or TRBD2 (7 bases each). Trimming shortened V by 3 bases and J by 2 bases, and 18 bases separated the two germline ends. The CDR3 has 17 amino acids. Here the CDR3 reads CASSFARGGGFTDTQYF. The CDR3 nucleotides are TGTGCCAGCAGTTTCGCCCGGGGAGGGGGCTTCACAGATACGCAGTATTTT.

V usage is TRBV6-1 and J usage is TRBJ1-4; D is possibly TRBD1 (5 bases). Germline V gene data show CDR1 as MNHNS and CDR2 as SASEGT. This CDR3 has 16 residues. V lost 3 bases, J lost 7 bases, and 18 bases lay in between. CDR3 sequence reads: CASSDPGYVGAEKLFF. The CDR3 DNA sequence: TGTGCCAGCAGTGATCCGGGGTATGTAGGGGCTGAAAAACTGTTTTTT.

The chain uses TRBV4-2 and TRBJ2-6; TRBD1 is a possible D gene (5 bases). V gave up 0 bases and J gave up 1 base, with 7 bases separating them. The length of the CDR3 is 16 residues. CDR1 and CDR2 from the germline V gene are LGHNA and YNFKEQ. The CDR3 bases are TGTGCCAGCAGCCAAGATCAGGGTTCTGGGGCCAACGTCCTGACTTTC. This codes for CASSQDQGSGANVLTF.

J is TRBJ1-6 and V is TRBV7-8; tentatively, D is TRBD1 (5 bases). Between the trimmed V and J ends, which lost 0 bases and 7 bases, there was a span of 10 bases. CDR1 is SGHVS and CDR2 is FQNEAQ in the germline V gene. The CDR3 extends over 15 amino acids. CDR3 loop: CASSLASGPNSPLHF. Written as DNA, the CDR3 is TGTGCCAGCAGCTTAGCGTCGGGGCCCAATTCACCCCTCCACTTT.

The rearrangement joins TRBV10-3 to TRBJ2-3; 11 bases map to TRBD1. V was pared by 6 bases and J by 3 bases, with 11 bases of the junction left unmatched. Germline V gene data show CDR1 as ENHRY and CDR2 as SYGVKD. The CDR3 is made up of 17 amino acids. DNA for the CDR3: TGTGCCATCAGCGTGGCCAGAGGACAGGGGGCAACAGATACGCAGTATTTT. Its translation: CAISVARGQGATDTQYF.

Only a few counts were recorded for this clonotype. J is TRBJ2-5 and V is TRBV24-1; TRBD1 agrees at 7 bases. V trimming: 6 bases; J trimming: 5 bases; junction bases outside the gene matches: 8. The CDR3 covers 14 residues. The germline V gene encodes CDR1 KGHDR and CDR2 SFDVKD. The CDR3 DNA sequence: TGTGCCACCAGTACGACAGGGAGTAGGGAGACCCAGTACTTC. It specifies CATSTTGSRETQYF.

This clonotype was picked up a small number of times. The chain links TRBV2 to TRBJ1-5; 7 positions agree with TRBD1. The germline V gene encodes CDR1 SNHLY and CDR2 FYNNEI. The J segment lost 7 bases and the V segment lost 5 bases, leaving 17 bases of the junction unmatched. This CDR3 region has 17 residues. The CDR3 loop reads CASSIRQGSVKMQPQHF. DNA for the CDR3: TGTGCCAGCAGTATTAGACAGGGATCGGTAAAAATGCAGCCCCAGCATTTT. Complete variable domain (other parts from reference TRBV2 and TRBJ1-5): EPEVTQTPSHQVTQMGQEVILRCVPISNHLYFYWYRQILGQKVEFLVSFYNNEISEKSEIFDDQFSVERPDGSNFTLKIRSTKLEDSAMYFCASSIRQGSVKMQPQHFGDGTRLSIL.

There are a few counts of this clonotype. The chain couples TRBV7-5 to TRBJ2-1; the table gives TRBD2 as D, unverified against the DNA. TRBV7-5 is termed a pseudogene. The CDR3 totals 12 residues. The chain's CDR3 is CLPPLGYNEQFF. The CDR3 nucleotides are TGCCTCCCGCCCCTGGGGTACAATGAGCAGTTCTTC.

The rearrangement links TRBV20-1 to TRBJ2-3, with 11 nucleotides matching TRBD2. Germline-derived CDR1 and CDR2 are DFQATT and SNEGSKA (reference sequence). Trimming removed 2 bases from V and 2 bases from J; junction bases left unmatched: 6. This CDR3 has 16 amino acids. This CDR3 reads CSARTSGGHTTDTQYF. For the CDR3, the DNA is TGCAGTGCTAGAACTAGCGGGGGCCATACCACAGATACGCAGTATTTT.

This chain connects TRBV7-2 to TRBJ2-4; D might be TRBD1 or TRBD2, each matching 5 bases. CDR1 and CDR2 from the germline V gene are SGHTA and FQGNSA. V lost 3 bases, J lost 5 bases, and 8 bases lay in between. The CDR3 has 13 amino acids. CDR3 sequence (DNA): TGTGCCAGCAGCTTGCGAGGGGAAAACATTCAGTACTTC. Residues: CASSLRGENIQYF. The full variable domain, completed using reference TRBV7-2 and TRBJ2-4, is GAGVSQSPSNKVTEKGKDVELRCDPISGHTALYWYRQSLGQGLEFLIYFQGNSAPDKSGLPSDRFSAERTGGSVSTLTIQRTQQEDSAVYLCASSLRGENIQYFGAGTRLSVL.

This chain links TRBV24-1 with TRBJ2-7, with D possibly matching TRBD1 (6 bases). Trimming stripped 6 bases from V and 4 bases from J, with 18 bases between. Germline CDR1 reads KGHDR; CDR2 reads SFDVKD. The CDR3 has 15 residues. The CDR3 DNA reads as TGTGCCACCAGTTCAGGGGCAGGGGACCCATACGAGCAGTACTTC. As protein: CATSSGAGDPYEQYF.

V gene TRBV5-1 combines with J gene TRBJ2-7; possible D gene TRBD2, 6 bases. V lost 7 bases to trimming and J lost 5 bases, with 19 bases between them. CDR3 size: 14 residues. The V gene's germline CDR1 is SGHRS and CDR2 YFSETQ. The CDR3 sequence is CASSGGGLSDEQYF. CDR3 coding DNA: TGCGCCAGCTCCGGGGGAGGTCTTTCGGACGAGCAGTACTTC.

The chain employs TRBV5-4 and TRBJ2-7; weak D call: TRBD2 (6 bases). This CDR3 has 15 amino acids. Germline V gene data show CDR1 as SGHNT and CDR2 as YYREEE (reference sequence). The V end was cut by 4 bases, the J end by 3 bases, with 17 bases between. The CDR3 protein is CASSNPGAGSYEQYF. CDR3 bases: TGTGCCAGCAGCAACCCGGGAGCCGGCAGCTACGAGCAGTACTTC. Combining the CDR3 with reference TRBV5-4 and TRBJ2-7 gives the whole variable domain ETGVTQSPTHLIKTRGQQVTLRCSSQSGHNTVSWYQQALGQGPQFIFQYYREEENGRGNFPPRFSGLQFPNYSSELNVNALELDDSALYLCASSNPGAGSYEQYFGPGTRLTVT.

This clonotype was found a few times. The V and J genes are TRBV4-3 and TRBJ2-3; possibly TRBD1 for D (6 bases). The CDR3 length is 13 residues. The germline gives CDR1 LGHNA, CDR2 YSLEER. The ends were cut back, 0 bases at V and 11 bases at J, with 12 bases in the middle. The CDR3 DNA follows: TGCGCCAGCAGCCAAGAGGAGCGGACAGAGCAGTATTTT. It specifies CASSQEERTEQYF.

The rearrangement links TRBV10-3 to TRBJ1-2; 8 nucleotides match TRBD1. The CDR3 totals 15 residues. V shed 2 bases and J 4 bases; nucleotides not matched to a gene: 6. Germline CDR1 ENHRY, CDR2 SYGVKD. CDR3 nucleotides: TGTGCCATCAGTGAGGCAGGGGGCTTCGGCTATGGCTACACCTTC. It yields the protein CAISEAGGFGYGYTF.

This chain joins TRBV20-1 and TRBJ1-2; 7 bases are shared with TRBD1. This CDR3 is built from 15 residues. The junction had 11 bases not matched to a gene; V was cut back by 6 bases and J by 1 base. From germline, CDR1 is DFQATT and CDR2 SNEGSKA (reference sequence). CDR3: CSARDSGTYNYGYTF. Written as DNA, the CDR3 is TGCAGTGCCCGGGACAGTGGGACTTATAACTATGGCTACACCTTC.

The CDR3 region has the DNA TGCGCCAGCAGTGACAGGAGGACTAGCGTCTCGATCGGGGAGACCCAGTACTTC. Translating gives CASSDRRTSVSIGETQYF. V usage is TRBV10-2 and J usage is TRBJ2-5, with 9 nucleotides matching TRBD2. CDR3 length: 18 amino acids. Germline V gene data show CDR1 as WSHSY and CDR2 as SAAADI. The J segment lost 5 bases and the V segment lost 3 bases, leaving 16 bases of the junction unmatched.

This chain uses TRBV6-2 or TRBV6-3 with TRBJ2-1; D not certain. V was shortened by 7 bases and J by 0 bases, with 7 bases between the two germline ends. Germline CDR1 is MNHEY and CDR2 is SVGEGT. There are 13 residues in the CDR3. This CDR3 is CASTLSSYNEQFF. The CDR3 coding sequence is TGTGCCAGCACACTGAGCTCCTACAATGAGCAGTTCTTC.

CDR3 in DNA: TGTGCCAGAGCGGGAGGTCCGGGAGGGGGGGAGCTGTTTTTT. Amino acid sequence: CARAGGPGGGELFF. V is TRBV6-1 and J is TRBJ2-2; 9 bases align to TRBD2. The germline gives CDR1 MNHNS, CDR2 SASEGT. V lost 9 bases, J lost 8 bases, and 10 bases stayed unmatched. The CDR3 loop spans 14 amino acids.

This clonotype has only a few counts. The V gene is TRBV12-3 or TRBV12-4, the J gene TRBJ2-5, with 7 positions matching TRBD1. The CDR3 runs 11 residues. With 4 bases clipped from V and 9 bases from J, the junction kept 2 bases outside the gene matches. CDR3 DNA: TGTGCCAGCAGTTCCACAGGGGCCCAGTACTTC. Residues: CASSSTGAQYF.

The chain uses TRBV5-1 and TRBJ1-2, with D maybe TRBD1 (5 bases). Per the germline V gene, CDR1 is SGHRS and CDR2 is YFSETQ. Trimming pared 7 bases from V and 1 base from J, leaving 20 bases between. The CDR3 totals 16 residues. CDR3 protein: CASGPGTATNNYGYTF. The CDR3 nucleotides are TGCGCCAGCGGCCCAGGGACCGCAACGAATAACTATGGCTACACCTTC.